This T cell receptor beta chain comes out of a study of beta chain features in type 1 diabetes. General study points: Patients showed naive, central memory and Treg TCRB repertoires that appeared more similar than those of healthy donors.

CDR3 length equals 12 residues. Germline CDR1 KGHSH, CDR2 LQKENI. V was pared by 3 bases and J by 4 bases, with 6 bases between. This clone was counted only a few times. What it binds is unknown. The same CDR3 is also encoded by other DNA sequences in this sample. The authors reverse transcribed all of the isolated RNA, so sequencing captured expressed TCRB transcripts. Each sample of naive, central memory or regulatory T cells had, on average, approximately 3.5 million reads. Generated by immunoSEQ multiplex PCR, the TCRdb table keeps only in-frame clones and is missing some. Counted here are around 430,000 clones, approximately 30% occurring once; the ten biggest clones make up about 0.06%.

The rearrangement joins TRBV18 to TRBJ2-5, with D hard to call. Sequencing was done on a sample of naive CD4+ T cells from blood. The sequence was collected from a man aged 18 to 30 in good health. The CDR3 loop reads CASSPPGETQYF. CDR3 bases: TGTGCCAGCTCACCTCCCGGAGAGACCCAGTACTTC.